Each of the 20 T cell receptor beta chains below was sequenced from the same sample in a study of blood T cell repertoires in COVID-19. Produced via immunoSEQ multiplex PCR; TCRdb's table is partial and in-frame only. The sample holds approximately 35,000 clones, around 83% seen once. Input material: peripheral blood. The origin of the receptors is a human donor in a cohort sampled during active COVID-19.

The sample holds one count of this clone. The chain links TRBV6-5 to TRBJ1-4; D possibly corresponds to TRBD1 (6 bases). The CDR3 covers 15 residues. With 2 bases removed from V and 7 bases from J, the gap between germline ends came to 14 bases. Germline V gene lookup returns CDR1 MNHEY and CDR2 SVGAGI. The CDR3 is CASSYRTVKGEKLFF. The CDR3 DNA follows: TGTGCCAGCAGTTACCGGACAGTCAAAGGTGAAAAACTGTTTTTT.

The V call is TRBV11-2, the J call TRBJ2-7; tentative D call: TRBD2 (5 bases). CDR3 length: 12 amino acids. The germline V gene encodes CDR1 SGHAT and CDR2 FQNNGV. Trimming pared 1 base from V and 7 bases from J, leaving 8 bases between. The CDR3 DNA reads as TGTGCCAGCAGCTTAGGGTCGGGAGAGCAGTACTTC. This encodes CASSLGSGEQYF. The full variable domain, its missing parts supplied by reference TRBV11-2 and TRBJ2-7, is EAGVAQSPRYKIIEKRQSVAFWCNPISGHATLYWYQQILGQGPKLLIQFQNNGVVDDSQLPKDRFSAERLKGVDSTLKIQPAKLEDSAVYLCASSLGSGEQYFGPGTRLTVT.

This clone was counted a single time. CDR3 in DNA: TGTGCCAGCAGCCAAGATCTACTAGCGGGGGGAAGTAGGGAGCAGTACTTC. Amino acids: CASSQDLLAGGSREQYF. The chain carries TRBV3-1 (or the pseudogene TRBV3-2) and TRBJ2-7; TRBD2 matches at 12 bases. In germline, CDR1 is LGHDT, CDR2 YNNKEL (reference sequence). V shed 0 bases, J shed 7 bases, and the junction held 10 bases outside the gene matches. The CDR3 loop spans 17 amino acids.

The rearrangement links TRBV6-2 or TRBV6-3 to TRBJ2-5, with TRBD2 as a possible D gene (6 bases). The CDR3 length is 16 residues. V lost 4 bases to trimming and J lost 3 bases, with 18 bases between them. CDR1 is MNHEY, CDR2 SVGEGT, per germline. This CDR3 reads CASSFTPGLIEETQYF. CDR3 nucleotides: TGTGCCAGCAGTTTCACTCCGGGACTGATAGAAGAGACCCAGTACTTC.

The rearrangement links TRBV19 to TRBJ2-4; a weak D match, TRBD1 (6 bases). There are 12 residues in the CDR3. V was pared by 1 base and J by 15 bases, with 13 bases between. CDR1 and CDR2 from the germline V gene are LNHDA and SQIVND (reference sequence). CDR3 loop: CASSIVTGHRYF. In DNA, the CDR3 is TGTGCCAGTAGTATAGTAACAGGGCACCGGTACTTC.

This clone has only a few counts. The genes are TRBV2 and TRBJ2-7; D may be TRBD2 (7 bases). This CDR3 is 14 amino acids long. Germline CDR1 is SNHLY and CDR2 is FYNNEI. Trimming took off 9 bases at V and 3 bases at J, with 18 bases between the two ends. The CDR3 protein is CASKSTGGIYEQYF. The CDR3 DNA follows: TGTGCCAGTAAGAGCACGGGGGGCATCTACGAGCAGTACTTC.

This clone came up a few times. The chain recombines TRBV15 with TRBJ1-1; D gene uncertain. The V gene lost 1 base and the J gene lost 0 bases, with 12 bases spanning the gap. The CDR3 spans 16 residues. Germline loops: CDR1 LNHNV, CDR2 YYDKDF (reference sequence). Here the CDR3 DNA reads TGTGCCACCAGCAGAGCTGGATTCGGGTTGAACACTGAAGCTTTCTTT. Its translation is CATSRAGFGLNTEAFF.

The chain couples TRBV9 to TRBJ2-5; the match to TRBD1 covers 7 bases. The V and J ends lost 3 bases and 1 base, in that order; junction bases with no gene match: 6. The CDR3 is made up of 15 amino acids. Germline V gene data show CDR1 as SGDLS and CDR2 as YYNGEE. Written as DNA, the CDR3 is TGTGCCAGCAGCGACCACAGGGGAATCCAAGAGACCCAGTACTTC. This encodes CASSDHRGIQETQYF.

This clone was seen only a few times. This chain joins TRBV21-1 and TRBJ1-5. TRBV21-1 is flagged as a pseudogene. The CDR3 length is 17 residues. CDR3 amino acids: CASSKIWDSSGHQPQHF. CDR3 sequence (DNA): TGTGCCAGCAGCAAAATTTGGGACTCCTCCGGCCATCAGCCCCAGCATTTT.

This sequence joins TRBV10-1 and TRBJ1-2, with D perhaps matching TRBD1 (5 bases). Germline assignment: CDR1 WNHNN and CDR2 SYGVQD (reference sequence). The CDR3 length is 14 residues. Trimming shortened V by 4 bases and J by 6 bases, and 15 bases separated the two germline ends. In nucleotides, the CDR3 is TGCGCCAGCAGTGTGGCGGGGGGTTTCCATGGCTACACCTTC. This gives the protein CASSVAGGFHGYTF.

This clone occurred a few times. The rearrangement links TRBV11-2 to TRBJ2-7; 11 bases are a match to TRBD2. Per germline, CDR1 SGHAT and CDR2 FQNNGV. V shed 4 bases, J shed 2 bases, and the junction held 4 bases outside the gene matches. The CDR3 extends over 15 amino acids. The CDR3 coding sequence is TGTGCCAGCAGCTGGTCGACTAGCGGGGCCTACGAGCAGTACTTC. It codes for CASSWSTSGAYEQYF. Full variable domain (missing parts from reference TRBV11-2 and TRBJ2-7): EAGVAQSPRYKIIEKRQSVAFWCNPISGHATLYWYQQILGQGPKLLIQFQNNGVVDDSQLPKDRFSAERLKGVDSTLKIQPAKLEDSAVYLCASSWSTSGAYEQYFGPGTRLTVT.

The chain carries TRBV3-1 (or the pseudogene TRBV3-2) and TRBJ2-5; D perhaps matches TRBD2 (5 bases). The CDR3 length is 15 residues. The V end lost 3 bases, the J end lost 0 bases, and 11 bases lay between the germline ends. Germline V gene sequence: CDR1 LGHDT, CDR2 YNNKEL (reference sequence). The CDR3, as DNA: TGTGCCAGCAGCCAGAGAGGGCCGGACCAAGAGACCCAGTACTTC. This translates into CASSQRGPDQETQYF.

J is TRBJ2-3 and V is TRBV19; 12 bases map to TRBD2. Germline CDR1 is LNHDA and CDR2 is SQIVND (reference sequence). CDR3 length equals 18 residues. V was pared by 1 base and J by 1 base, with 6 bases of the junction left unmatched. CDR3 nucleotides: TGTGCCAGTAGTATAGCCGGGGCTAGCGGGGGGGGCACAGATACGCAGTATTTT. This gives the protein CASSIAGASGGGTDTQYF.

The chain couples TRBV13 to TRBJ1-1; 8 bases are shared with TRBD1. V trimming: 8 bases; J trimming: 2 bases; junction bases outside the gene matches: 13. Germline V lookup: CDR1 PRHDT, CDR2 FYEKMQ (reference sequence). This CDR3 is 16 amino acids long. The CDR3 region has the DNA TGTGCCAGCGGTTTTACCCCGACAGGGGTTAACACTGAAGCTTTCTTT. It translates to CASGFTPTGVNTEAFF.

The chain uses TRBV7-2 and TRBJ1-1, with unresolved D. Germline V gives CDR1 SGHTA, CDR2 FQGNSA. The CDR3 is 13 amino acids. The V and J ends lost 1 base and 1 base respectively, with 4 bases between them. CDR3 nucleotides: TGTGCCAGCAGCTTAGACAGGAACACTGAAGCTTTCTTT. Its protein product is CASSLDRNTEAFF.

This clone was recorded a few times. The gene calls are TRBV4-2 and TRBJ1-5; D is uncertain. V lost 0 bases to trimming and J lost 7 bases, with 13 bases between them. From germline, CDR1 is LGHNA and CDR2 YNFKEQ. The CDR3 length is 15 residues. The DNA of the CDR3 is TGTGCCAGCAGCCAAGATTCGGGGTTTCGGCAGCCCCAGCATTTT. The encoded protein is CASSQDSGFRQPQHF.

This chain joins TRBV13 and TRBJ1-5, with D perhaps TRBD1 (6 bases). Germline V gene sequence: CDR1 PRHDT, CDR2 FYEKMQ (reference sequence). The CDR3 length is 15 residues. V was clipped by 2 bases and J by 5 bases, with 13 bases between them. The CDR3 protein is CASSLWGQAHQPQHF. The CDR3 coding sequence is TGTGCCAGCAGCTTATGGGGGCAGGCCCATCAGCCCCAGCATTTT.

The V call is TRBV11-2, the J call TRBJ2-5; D may be TRBD1 (6 bases). Germline lookup yields CDR1 SGHAT and CDR2 FQNNGV. The V end lost 1 base, the J end lost 5 bases, and 8 bases lay between the germline ends. The CDR3 covers 13 residues. CDR3 bases: TGTGCCAGCAGCTTAGCAGGGGACGAGACCCAGTACTTC. Translated, it gives CASSLAGDETQYF. The complete variable domain, with remaining parts taken from reference TRBV11-2 and TRBJ2-5, reads EAGVAQSPRYKIIEKRQSVAFWCNPISGHATLYWYQQILGQGPKLLIQFQNNGVVDDSQLPKDRFSAERLKGVDSTLKIQPAKLEDSAVYLCASSLAGDETQYFGPGTRLLVL.

The chain has TRBV6-5 and TRBJ1-2; tentatively, D is TRBD1 (6 bases). From germline, CDR1 is MNHEY and CDR2 SVGAGI. V lost 2 bases and J lost 3, with 10 bases in between. The CDR3 length is 14 residues. The CDR3 region is CASSYGRGDYGYTF. In DNA, the CDR3 is TGTGCCAGCAGTTACGGCAGGGGAGACTATGGCTACACCTTC.

This clone is medium-sized in the sample. The chain recombines TRBV7-2 with TRBJ2-7; D is perhaps TRBD2 (5 bases). CDR3 length: 14 residues. The germline CDR1 and CDR2 sequences are SGHTA and FQGNSA. V was trimmed by 8 bases and J by 5 bases, leaving 19 bases between them. Written as DNA, the CDR3 is TGTGCCAGCCGTCAATCCGGGGAGCGCAACGAGCAGTACTTC. It is translated as CASRQSGERNEQYF.